The 15 T cell receptor beta chains given below trace back to one sample, sequenced in a study of response to subunit inactivated influenza vaccine. TCRdb processed the RT-PCR reads anew with MiXCR; each CDR3 protein has one entry. The repertoire holds about half a million distinct CDR3 sequences, roughly 9.7% seen once, with approximately 12% in the top ten. Here the sequenced sample was PBMCs from blood, taken 45 days after vaccination. These receptors were collected from a man aged 45 to 65 who received an inactivated influenza vaccine.

As concerns this clonotype: A much larger clone lies one base from this, so it may be a read error. This chain joins TRBV6-2 or TRBV6-3 and TRBJ1-1; perhaps TRBD1 as D (6 bases). CDR3 length equals 9 residues. Germline CDR1 reads MNHEY; CDR2 reads SVGEGT. The CDR3 here is CTSSPGTLF. In DNA form, the CDR3 reads TGTACCAGCAGCCCCGGGACACTTTTT.

The rearrangement links TRBV15 to TRBJ1-3, with D perhaps TRBD1 (6 bases). Germline loops: CDR1 LNHNV, CDR2 YYDKDF (reference sequence). The germline V and J ends were trimmed by 5 bases and 0 bases, with 14 bases remaining between them. The CDR3 contains 16 residues. CDR3 coding DNA: TGTGCCACCAGCCGCAGGGGCATTAACTCTGGAAACACCATATATTTT. It codes for CATSRRGINSGNTIYF.

This clonotype was seen at least ten times. The CDR3 region is CASSSTSGGTYNEQFF. For the CDR3, the DNA is TGTGCCAGCAGTTCCACTAGCGGGGGGACCTACAATGAGCAGTTCTTC. The rearrangement uses TRBV12-3 or TRBV12-4 and TRBJ2-1; 12 bases are a match to TRBD2. J gave up 2 bases and V 4 bases, and 3 bases lay outside the gene matches. This CDR3 contains 16 residues.

This clonotype was detected only a few times. J is TRBJ2-2 and V is TRBV7-2; D is possibly TRBD1 (6 bases). This CDR3 contains 15 residues. Trimming stripped 1 base from V and 4 bases from J, with 10 bases between. Germline lookup yields CDR1 SGHTA and CDR2 FQGNSA. The CDR3 sequence is CASSLDRRGTGELFF. As DNA, the CDR3 is TGTGCCAGCAGCTTAGATCGCAGGGGCACCGGGGAGCTGTTTTTT.

This chain links TRBV5-1 with TRBJ2-7, with 9 bases matching TRBD1. With 7 bases clipped from V and 0 bases from J, the junction kept 5 bases outside the gene matches. This CDR3 comprises 14 residues. The V gene's germline CDR1 is SGHRS and CDR2 YFSETQ. CDR3 residues: CASYWDRASYEQYF. The CDR3 DNA is TGCGCCAGCTATTGGGACAGGGCCTCCTACGAGCAGTACTTC.

This clonotype was detected many times. The rearrangement uses TRBV12-3 or TRBV12-4 and TRBJ2-7; D might be TRBD1 or TRBD2, each matching 5 bases. V was shortened by 5 bases and J by 7 bases, with 12 bases between the two germline ends. The CDR3 totals 12 residues. The CDR3 sequence is CASSTGPWEQYF. CDR3 bases: TGTGCCAGCAGTACGGGGCCCTGGGAGCAGTACTTC.

The table lists this clonotype with a few counts. V is TRBV3-1 and J is TRBJ2-5; 8 bases match TRBD2. The CDR3 sequence is 16 residues long. Per germline, CDR1 LGHDT and CDR2 YNNKEL (reference sequence). Trimming at V came to 1 base and at J to 6 bases, leaving 10 bases not matched to a gene. The CDR3 nucleotides are TGTGCCAGCAGCCAAGGAGGCGGGGAGCGGGGGAAGACCCAGTACTTC. It translates to CASSQGGGERGKTQYF.

Ten or more counts support this clonotype. This rearrangement joins TRBV15 to TRBJ2-7; 8 nucleotides align to TRBD2. With V trimmed by 5 bases and J by 0 bases, 6 bases remained unmatched. There are 15 residues in the CDR3. The germline gives CDR1 LNHNV, CDR2 YYDKDF (reference sequence). In DNA, the CDR3 is TGTGCCACCAGCTTCGGACTAGCTGGCTCCTACGAGCAGTACTTC. Protein: CATSFGLAGSYEQYF.

The chain links TRBV18 to TRBJ1-1; D is perhaps TRBD1 (5 bases). This CDR3 is built from 14 residues. The ends were cut back, 2 bases at V and 5 bases at J, with 12 bases in the middle. Germline values: CDR1 KGHSH, CDR2 LQKENI. CDR3 sequence: CASSPNPGGTEAFF. For the CDR3, the DNA is TGTGCCAGCTCACCAAACCCGGGGGGGACTGAAGCTTTCTTT.

The V and J genes are TRBV7-6 and TRBJ2-3; TRBD1 agrees at 10 bases. V dropped 4 bases and J dropped 1; count of bases not matched to a gene: 11. Germline V gene data show CDR1 as SGHVS and CDR2 as FNYEAQ. The CDR3 covers 18 residues. The CDR3 nucleotides are TGTGCCAGCAGCTCGCGGACAGGGGGTATACTGCGCACAGATACGCAGTATTTT. Translation: CASSSRTGGILRTDTQYF.

The chain combines TRBV7-9 with TRBJ1-5; D unresolved. CDR1 is SEHNR and CDR2 is FQNEAQ in the germline V gene (reference sequence). This CDR3 region has 15 residues. The V and J ends lost 1 base and 0 bases respectively, with 7 bases between them. This CDR3 reads CASSLGANSNQPQHF. CDR3 DNA sequence: TGTGCCAGCAGCTTAGGGGCTAATAGCAATCAGCCCCAGCATTTT.

In its sample, this clonotype was seen many times. This rearrangement joins TRBV6-5 to TRBJ1-2, with D unresolved. This CDR3 is 14 amino acids long. The V gene's germline CDR1 is MNHEY and CDR2 SVGAGI. V was cut by 1 base and J by 0 bases, with 6 bases left in between. CDR3 nucleotides: TGTGCCAGCAGTTACTTCCCGACTAACTATGGCTACACCTTC. Translated: CASSYFPTNYGYTF.

A few counts support this clonotype. The chain recombines TRBV7-9 with TRBJ2-2, with D hard to call. Germline CDR1 is SEHNR and CDR2 is FQNEAQ (reference sequence). The CDR3 consists of 15 residues. Trimming shortened V by 3 bases and J by 1 base, and 9 bases separated the two germline ends. The CDR3 here is CASSFDPRNTGELFF. DNA of the CDR3: TGTGCCAGCAGCTTTGATCCCAGGAACACCGGGGAGCTGTTTTTT.

This clonotype was observed a handful of times. V and J are TRBV7-2 and TRBJ2-4; TRBD2 agrees at 9 bases. This CDR3 has 17 amino acids. Germline-derived CDR1 and CDR2 are SGHTA and FQGNSA. The V segment lost 3 bases and the J segment 6 bases; nucleotides outside the gene matches: 12. The CDR3 loop is CASSFVAGGGGGNIQYF. The DNA for the CDR3 is TGTGCCAGCAGCTTTGTTGCGGGAGGGGGAGGGGGAAACATTCAGTACTTC.

The table lists this clonotype with a few counts. The chain joins TRBV9 to TRBJ2-5; 12 bases line up with TRBD2. V dropped 0 bases and J dropped 3; count of bases not matched to a gene: 3. The CDR3 loop spans 16 amino acids. Germline CDR1 SGDLS, CDR2 YYNGEE. DNA for the CDR3: TGTGCCAGCAGCGTAGGGCGGACTAGCGGGAAAGAGACCCAGTACTTC. This codes for CASSVGRTSGKETQYF. The complete variable domain, with remaining parts taken from reference TRBV9 and TRBJ2-5, reads DSGVTQTPKHLITATGQRVTLRCSPRSGDLSVYWYQQSLDQGLQFLIQYYNGEERAKGNILERFSAQQFPDLHSELNLSSLELGDSALYFCASSVGRTSGKETQYFGPGTRLLVL.